Each of the 9 T cell receptor beta chains below was sequenced from the same sample in a study of chemoradiotherapy in HPV16-positive cancers. TCRdb's copy holds only in-frame clones and misses some; the assay was immunoSEQ multiplex PCR. Of about 5,100 clones listed, about three quarters are singletons. The sample in question was tumor tissue, obtained from a patient who underwent chemoradiotherapy. These TCRs come from a human donor with HPV-associated anogenital cancer.

The rearrangement joins TRBV7-3 to TRBJ2-1, with a possible D match to TRBD1 (5 bases). There are 12 residues in the CDR3. The V gene lost 2 bases and the J gene lost 7 bases, with 6 bases spanning the gap. The V gene's germline CDR1 is SGHTA and CDR2 FQGTGA. CDR3 residues: CASSLQGNEQFF. CDR3 nucleotide sequence: TGTGCCAGCAGCTTACAGGGAAATGAGCAGTTCTTC.

The genes are TRBV19 and TRBJ1-2; weak D call: TRBD1 (6 bases). V gave up 7 bases and J gave up 4 bases, with 25 bases separating them. Germline V gives CDR1 LNHDA, CDR2 SQIVND (reference sequence). This CDR3 has 17 amino acids. CDR3: CASKESPGDPALYGYTF. In DNA form, the CDR3 reads TGTGCCAGTAAAGAATCACCAGGGGACCCAGCCCTCTATGGCTACACCTTC.

The V call is TRBV25-1, the J call TRBJ1-6, with D possibly matching TRBD1 (5 bases). With 3 bases removed from V and 7 bases from J, the gap between germline ends came to 13 bases. Germline lookup yields CDR1 MGHDK and CDR2 SYGVNS. The CDR3 is made up of 15 amino acids. This chain's CDR3 is CASSDSTWGNSPLHF. The DNA of the CDR3 is TGTGCCAGCAGTGATTCGACCTGGGGCAATTCACCCCTCCACTTT.

A note on this clone: One end of the junction varies from germline; a read error may be responsible. This chain joins TRBV6-1 and TRBJ1-2; D not certain. The germline CDR1 and CDR2 sequences are MNHNS and SASEGT. The CDR3 extends over 15 amino acids. CDR3: CAISESGLSDYGYTF. CDR3 DNA sequence: TGTGCCATCAGTGAGTCGGGTCTCTCAGACTATGGCTACACCTTC.

This chain connects TRBV7-2 to TRBJ1-2, with no clear D. V was pared by 2 bases and J by 4 bases, with 11 bases between. This CDR3 has 14 residues. Germline values: CDR1 SGHTA, CDR2 FQGNSA. CDR3 sequence reads: CASSLKFLSYGYTF. The CDR3 nucleotides are TGTGCCAGCAGCTTAAAATTCCTCTCCTATGGCTACACCTTC.

The chain couples TRBV9 to TRBJ2-2, with TRBD1 matching 10 bases. Germline-derived CDR1 and CDR2 are SGDLS and YYNGEE. The CDR3 is 17 amino acids. Trimming removed 4 bases from V and 6 bases from J; junction bases left unmatched: 12. The DNA of the CDR3 is TGTGCCAGCAGCTCCGCGCCGGGACAGGGGAATCCCGGGGAGCTGTTTTTT. This codes for CASSSAPGQGNPGELFF.

The chain links TRBV18 to TRBJ1-6; TRBD1 might be the D (5 bases). Germline CDR1 KGHSH, CDR2 LQKENI. V was clipped by 9 bases and J by 10 bases, with 16 bases between them. CDR3 length equals 13 residues. The CDR3 DNA sequence: TGTGCCAGTTCGGAAGGGGCTAGGTCACCCCTCCACTTT. It translates to CASSEGARSPLHF.

V is TRBV5-6 and J is TRBJ1-4; D remains unclear. The germline V and J ends were trimmed by 5 bases and 4 bases, with 6 bases remaining between them. CDR3 length equals 12 residues. In germline, CDR1 is SGHDT, CDR2 YYEEEE. The CDR3 reads CASRWGNEKLFF. The CDR3 DNA is TGTGCCAGCAGATGGGGTAATGAAAAACTGTTTTTT.

The rearrangement links TRBV28 to TRBJ1-5; a possible D gene is TRBD1 (5 bases). Trimming took off 5 bases at V and 5 bases at J, with 10 bases between the two ends. This CDR3 comprises 13 residues. Looked up from germline, CDR1 is MDHEN and CDR2 is SYDVKM. The CDR3: CASSPDTYQPQHF. CDR3 coding DNA: TGTGCCAGCAGTCCGGACACATATCAGCCCCAGCATTTT. Filled out from reference TRBV28 and TRBJ1-5, the complete variable domain reads DVKVTQSSRYLVKRTGEKVFLECVQDMDHENMFWYRQDPGLGLRLIYFSYDVKMKEKGDIPEGYSVSREKKERFSLILESASTNQTSMYLCASSPDTYQPQHFGDGTRLSIL.